These 5 T cell receptor beta chains originate from one sample sequenced in a study of blood T cell repertoires in COVID-19. Using immunoSEQ multiplex PCR, the repertoire was profiled, and TCRdb retains in-frame clones only, with some absent. The sample has a few hundred thousand clones, 80% to 90% seen once. What was sequenced was peripheral blood. The receptors originated from a man aged 50-59 years who had recovered from COVID-19.

This rearrangement joins TRBV10-2 to TRBJ2-7, with TRBD2 as a possible D gene (6 bases). Trimming took off 10 bases at V and 4 bases at J, with 17 bases between the two ends. The CDR3 is 13 residues long. The germline V gene has CDR1 WSHSY and CDR2 SAAADI. This CDR3 is CATLRIRGYEQYF. The CDR3 DNA reads TGCGCCACCCTCCGCATCCGGGGGTACGAGCAGTACTTC.

The chain joins TRBV6-5 to TRBJ2-5; 10 nucleotides align to TRBD2. CDR1 and CDR2 from the germline V gene are MNHEY and SVGAGI. The junction had 3 bases not matched to a gene; V was cut back by 0 bases and J by 5 bases. The CDR3 contains 15 residues. The CDR3 loop is CASSYSTSGWETQYF. The DNA for the CDR3 is TGTGCCAGCAGTTACTCGACTAGCGGGTGGGAGACCCAGTACTTC.

The V gene is TRBV2, the J gene TRBJ1-2, with D possibly matching TRBD1 (5 bases). V lost 2 bases and J lost 6, with 16 bases in between. The germline CDR1 and CDR2 sequences are SNHLY and FYNNEI. This CDR3 region has 15 residues. Written as DNA, the CDR3 is TGTGCCAGCAGTGAACGGTTCAGGGCAAAGGATGGCTACACCTTC. Translating gives CASSERFRAKDGYTF.

This chain links TRBV6-5 with TRBJ2-7, with D possibly matching TRBD1 (6 bases). The CDR3 extends over 13 amino acids. The V gene's germline CDR1 is MNHEY and CDR2 SVGAGI. V lost 8 bases and J lost 1, with 12 bases in between. The CDR3 DNA follows: TGTGCCAGCCGGGACACCAATTCCTACGAGCAGTACTTC. It codes for CASRDTNSYEQYF.

The chain couples TRBV18 to TRBJ2-7; 7 nucleotides match TRBD1. The CDR3 sequence is 12 residues long. Germline V gene data show CDR1 as KGHSH and CDR2 as LQKENI. V lost 5 bases, J lost 4 bases, and 2 bases stayed unmatched. The DNA of the CDR3 is TGTGCCAGCTCAACGACAGGGTACGAGCAGTACTTC. This encodes CASSTTGYEQYF.